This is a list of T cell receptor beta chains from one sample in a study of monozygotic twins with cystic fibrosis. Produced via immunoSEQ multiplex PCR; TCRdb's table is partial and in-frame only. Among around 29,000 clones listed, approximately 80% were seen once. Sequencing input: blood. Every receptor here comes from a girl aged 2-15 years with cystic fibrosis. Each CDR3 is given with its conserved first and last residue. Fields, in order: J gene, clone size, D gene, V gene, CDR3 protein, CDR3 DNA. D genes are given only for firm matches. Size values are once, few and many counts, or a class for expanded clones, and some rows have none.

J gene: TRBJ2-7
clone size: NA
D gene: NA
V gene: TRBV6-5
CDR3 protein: CASTRDGDFHEQYF
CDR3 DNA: TGTGCCAGCACCCGGGACGGGGACTTCCACGAGCAGTACTTC

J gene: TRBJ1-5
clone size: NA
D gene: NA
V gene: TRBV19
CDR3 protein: CASSTPQGYSNQPQHF
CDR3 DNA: TGTGCCAGTAGTACCCCTCAGGGGTATAGCAATCAGCCCCAGCATTTT

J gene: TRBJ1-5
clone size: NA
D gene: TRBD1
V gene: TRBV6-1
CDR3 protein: CASRGDSRNQPQHF
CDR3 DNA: TGTGCCAGCAGAGGGGACAGCCGCAATCAGCCCCAGCATTTT

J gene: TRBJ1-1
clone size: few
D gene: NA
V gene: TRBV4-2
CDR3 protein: CASSQVEQLNTEAFF
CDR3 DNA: TGTGCCAGCAGCCAAGTTGAACAGTTGAACACTGAAGCTTTCTTT

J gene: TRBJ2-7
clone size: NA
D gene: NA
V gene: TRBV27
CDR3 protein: CASKKGGSSYEQYF
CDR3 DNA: TGTGCCAGCAAAAAGGGCGGAAGCTCCTACGAGCAGTACTTC

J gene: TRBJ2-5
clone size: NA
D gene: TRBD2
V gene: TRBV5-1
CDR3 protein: CASSFLITGGSVPLQETQYF
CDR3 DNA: TGCGCCAGCAGCTTTTTAATTACGGGCGGGAGCGTCCCCCTACAAGAGACCCAGTACTTC

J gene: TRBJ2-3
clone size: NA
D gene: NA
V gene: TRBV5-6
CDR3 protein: CASSWDGSDADTQYF
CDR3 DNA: TGTGCCAGCAGCTGGGACGGGAGCGATGCAGATACGCAGTATTTT

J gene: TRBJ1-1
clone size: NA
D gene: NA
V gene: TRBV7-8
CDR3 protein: CASSPTGEGWGNTEAFF
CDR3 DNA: TGTGCCAGCAGCCCGACGGGGGAGGGTTGGGGGAACACTGAAGCTTTCTTT

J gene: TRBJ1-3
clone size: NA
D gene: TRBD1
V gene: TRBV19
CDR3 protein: CASGQGGNTIYF
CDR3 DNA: TGTGCCAGTGGACAGGGCGGAAACACCATATATTTT

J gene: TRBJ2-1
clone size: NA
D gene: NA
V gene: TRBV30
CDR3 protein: CAWSVIGRRRAYNEQFF
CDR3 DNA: TGTGCCTGGAGTGTAATAGGGCGGAGGCGGGCCTACAATGAGCAGTTCTTC

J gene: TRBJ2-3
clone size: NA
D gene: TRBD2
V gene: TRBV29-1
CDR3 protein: CSVAGSSGDTQYF
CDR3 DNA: TGCAGCGTTGCTGGATCTAGCGGGGATACGCAGTATTTT

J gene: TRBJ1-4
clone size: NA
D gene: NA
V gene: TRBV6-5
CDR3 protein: CASSDQGKVEKLFF
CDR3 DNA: TGTGCCAGCAGCGATCAGGGGAAGGTAGAAAAACTGTTTTTT

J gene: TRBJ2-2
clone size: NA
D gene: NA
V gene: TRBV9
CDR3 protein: CASSVRSGELFF
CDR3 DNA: TGTGCCAGCAGCGTCAGGTCCGGGGAGCTGTTTTTT

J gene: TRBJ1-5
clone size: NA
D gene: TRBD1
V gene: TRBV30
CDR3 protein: CAWSRQGRGNQPQHF
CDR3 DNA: TGTGCCTGGAGTAGACAGGGCCGAGGCAATCAGCCCCAGCATTTT

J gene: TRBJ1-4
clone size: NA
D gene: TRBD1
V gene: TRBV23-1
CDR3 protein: CASHPQGANEKLFF
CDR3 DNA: TGCGCCAGCCATCCACAGGGGGCTAATGAAAAACTGTTTTTT

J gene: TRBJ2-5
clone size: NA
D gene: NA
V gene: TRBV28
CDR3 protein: CASSLYSETQYF
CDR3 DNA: TGTGCCAGCAGTTTATACTCAGAGACCCAGTACTTC

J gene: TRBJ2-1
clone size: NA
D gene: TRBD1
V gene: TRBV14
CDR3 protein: CASSQTGGSYNEQFF
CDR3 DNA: TGTGCCAGCAGCCAAACAGGGGGCTCCTACAATGAGCAGTTCTTC

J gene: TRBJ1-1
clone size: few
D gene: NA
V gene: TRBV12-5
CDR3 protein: CASGLLKMGAFF
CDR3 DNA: TGTGCTAGTGGTTTGCTCAAGATGGGGGCTTTCTTT

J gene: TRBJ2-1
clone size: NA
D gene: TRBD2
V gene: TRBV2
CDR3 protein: CASKGGRASNEQFF
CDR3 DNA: TGTGCCAGCAAGGGCGGGAGGGCCTCCAATGAGCAGTTCTTC

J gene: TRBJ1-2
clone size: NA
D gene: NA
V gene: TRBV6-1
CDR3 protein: CASSGGSYGYTF
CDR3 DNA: TGTGCCAGCAGTGGTGGATCCTATGGCTACACCTTC

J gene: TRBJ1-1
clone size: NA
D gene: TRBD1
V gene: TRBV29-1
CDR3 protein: CSVEEFRLGTGWWGKGNTEAFF
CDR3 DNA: TGCAGCGTTGAAGAATTCCGACTCGGGACAGGGTGGTGGGGGAAAGGGAACACTGAAGCTTTCTTT